The 30 T cell receptor beta chains below come from one sample, sequenced in a study of spatial heterogeneity in lung cancer. MiXCR was run by TCRdb on the 5' RACE reads, yielding one entry per CDR3 protein. The sample holds about 1,100 distinct CDR3 sequences; about half are singletons and the top ten take 35% to 45%. This sample's time point: sample taken at primary tumor resection. Unsorted whole RNA samples from tumor, nontumor lung or frozen PBMC were sequenced. The sequenced sample was PBMCs, obtained at surgery. These TCRs come from a male donor with early-stage non-small cell lung cancer.

This clonotype was observed a handful of times. This beta chain is an unintended read in a library built for alpha chains; its size means little. The CDR3 spells CATSRVPRADTQYF. CDR3 in DNA: TGTGCCACCAGCAGAGTACCCAGGGCAGATACGCAGTATTTT. The rearrangement uses TRBV15 and TRBJ2-3; the D gene is possibly TRBD1 (5 bases). The V end lost 1 base, the J end lost 4 bases, and 9 bases lay between the germline ends. Germline-derived CDR1 and CDR2 are LNHNV and YYDKDF (reference sequence). This CDR3 has 14 residues.

This clonotype counts as large (0.1 to 1%). This beta chain appears as a stray read in a library generated for alpha chains; its size is not informative. This sequence joins TRBV5-1 and TRBJ2-3, with 12 bases that match TRBD2. Trimming removed 5 bases from V and 6 bases from J; junction bases left unmatched: 7. The length of the CDR3 is 15 residues. CDR1 is SGHRS and CDR2 is YFSETQ in the germline V gene. CDR3 DNA: TGCGCCAGCAGGTCAACTAGCGGGGGGCCGGATACGCAGTATTTT. Its protein product is CASRSTSGGPDTQYF. Full variable domain (outside the CDR3, taken from reference TRBV5-1 and TRBJ2-3): KAGVTQTPRYLIKTRGQQVTLSCSPISGHRSVSWYQQTPGQGLQFLFEYFSETQRNKGNFPGRFSGRQFSNSRSEMNVSTLELGDSALYLCASRSTSGGPDTQYFGPGTRLTVL.

With respect to this clonotype: Since the library was made to target alpha chains, this beta chain is a stray read and its abundance is not meaningful. This chain links TRBV20-1 with TRBJ2-5; 7 nucleotides agree with TRBD1. Germline V gene data show CDR1 as DFQATT and CDR2 as SNEGSKA (reference sequence). The ends lost 6 bases at V and 6 bases at J; junction bases unmatched: 7. There are 12 residues in the CDR3. The CDR3 here is CSAQHRGQTQYF. The CDR3 coding sequence is TGCAGTGCCCAACACAGGGGTCAGACCCAGTACTTC.

On this clonotype itself: This beta chain lies outside the target of a library built for alpha chains; its clone size means little. The chain is built from TRBV5-1 and TRBJ1-6; 12 bases are a match to TRBD1. The length of the CDR3 is 17 residues. V was clipped by 1 base and J by 7 bases; unmatched bases: 6. The germline V gene encodes CDR1 SGHRS and CDR2 YFSETQ. CDR3 coding DNA: TGCGCCAGCAGCTTGATTCGGGACAGGGGGCCAAATTCACCCCTCCACTTT. This gives the protein CASSLIRDRGPNSPLHF.

In regard to this clonotype: Compared with germline, one end of the junction differs, possibly owing to a read error. Little can be read into the size of this beta chain, an off-target read in a library designed for alpha chains. The V and J genes are TRBV7-7 and TRBJ2-5, with D possibly called TRBD1 or TRBD2 (5 bases each). Germline lookup yields CDR1 SSHAT and CDR2 FNYEAQ (reference sequence). The CDR3 extends over 14 amino acids. CDR3 sequence: CASSPSGRQETQYF. Written as DNA, the CDR3 is TGTGCTAGCAGCCCATCGGGACGGCAAGAGACCCAGTACTTC. The entire variable domain, with the rest obtained from reference TRBV7-7 and TRBJ2-5, is as follows: GAGVSQSPRYKVTKRGQDVTLRCDPISSHATLYWYQQALGQGPEFLTYFNYEAQPDKSGLPSDRFSAERPEGSISTLTIQRTEQRDSAMYRCASSPSGRQETQYFGPGTRLLVL.

In its sample, this clonotype is large (0.1 to 1%). This beta chain is off target for a library built for alpha chains, so its abundance means little. The chain links TRBV18 to TRBJ2-5, with D unresolved. Germline CDR1 is KGHSH and CDR2 is LQKENI. Between the trimmed V and J ends, which lost 0 bases and 5 bases, there was a span of 4 bases. The CDR3 length is 12 residues. The CDR3 is CASSPPGETQYF. The CDR3 nucleotides read TGTGCCAGCTCACCACCGGGCGAGACCCAGTACTTC.

This clonotype was counted a few times. The library was built for alpha chains, so this beta chain is an off-target read and its size means little. V usage is TRBV4-3 and J usage is TRBJ2-1; 9 bases are shared with TRBD2. The CDR3 has 15 amino acids. Germline V gene data show CDR1 as LGHNA and CDR2 as YSLEER. V lost 4 bases, J lost 10 bases, and 11 bases stayed unmatched. The chain's CDR3 is CASSRAGGQSREQFF. CDR3 nucleotide sequence: TGCGCCAGCAGCCGAGCGGGGGGCCAAAGTCGGGAGCAGTTCTTC.

A few counts support this clonotype. This beta chain appears as a stray read in a library generated for alpha chains; its size is not informative. The V call is TRBV2, the J call TRBJ2-7; D perhaps matches TRBD1 (6 bases). CDR3 length: 13 amino acids. The ends were cut back, 1 base at V and 2 bases at J, with 6 bases in the middle. The germline V gene encodes CDR1 SNHLY and CDR2 FYNNEI. The CDR3 DNA reads TGTGCCAGCAGTGAAGGGACAGCCTACGAGCAGTACTTC. Translating gives CASSEGTAYEQYF.

As to this clonotype: Within a library made for alpha chains, this beta chain is off target, and its count is uninformative. The chain is built from TRBV13 and TRBJ2-7; 9 positions match TRBD2. This CDR3 is 15 amino acids long. The junction had 4 bases not matched to a gene; V was cut back by 2 bases and J by 2 bases. CDR1 and CDR2 from the germline V gene are PRHDT and FYEKMQ (reference sequence). This chain's CDR3 is CASSLIAGAPYEQYF. CDR3 DNA sequence: TGTGCCAGCAGCTTAATAGCGGGGGCCCCCTACGAGCAGTACTTC.

This clonotype has a handful of counts. This beta chain represents an off-target read in a library built for alpha chains; its size is of limited meaning. V usage is TRBV2 and J usage is TRBJ2-5; 10 nucleotides agree with TRBD2. This CDR3 is 16 amino acids long. V shed 7 bases, J shed 3 bases, and the junction held 11 bases outside the gene matches. Looked up from germline, CDR1 is SNHLY and CDR2 is FYNNEI. The CDR3 here is CASTSRPGLAEETQYF. CDR3 coding DNA: TGTGCCAGCACTTCACGCCCCGGACTAGCGGAAGAGACCCAGTACTTC.

Concerning this clonotype: Within a library made for alpha chains, this beta chain is off target, and its count is uninformative. The rearrangement links TRBV2 to TRBJ2-5, with 15 bases lining up with TRBD2. V lost 4 bases to trimming and J lost 5 bases; unmatched junction nucleotides: 2. Germline V lookup: CDR1 SNHLY, CDR2 FYNNEI. This CDR3 is 15 amino acids long. The CDR3 is CASSGTSGGAETQYF. The CDR3 region has the DNA TGTGCCAGCAGTGGGACTAGCGGGGGGGCCGAGACCCAGTACTTC.

Concerning this clonotype: Since the library was made to target alpha chains, this beta chain is a stray read and its abundance is not meaningful. V and J are TRBV6-5 and TRBJ2-2, with 9 bases matching TRBD2. This CDR3 has 17 residues. Germline V gives CDR1 MNHEY, CDR2 SVGAGI. The junction had 10 bases not matched to a gene; V was cut back by 6 bases and J by 2 bases. Written as DNA, the CDR3 is TGTGCCAGCAGCTCTTACTCTAGCGGGATAAACACCGGGGAGCTGTTTTTT. Protein sequence: CASSSYSSGINTGELFF.

There are a few counts of this clonotype. Little can be read into the size of this beta chain, an off-target read in a library designed for alpha chains. The gene calls are TRBV11-2 and TRBJ2-1; a possible D gene is TRBD1 (6 bases). Germline lookup yields CDR1 SGHAT and CDR2 FQNNGV. CDR3 size: 14 residues. The ends were cut back, 3 bases at V and 5 bases at J, with 11 bases in the middle. The CDR3, as DNA: TGTGCCAGCAGCTTCCCAGGGGCTGACAATGAGCAGTTCTTC. It translates to CASSFPGADNEQFF.

Points on this clonotype: The library was built for alpha chains, so this beta chain is an off-target read and its size means little. V is TRBV5-4 and J is TRBJ2-7; a possible D gene is TRBD1 (6 bases). The V and J ends lost 4 bases and 0 bases respectively, with 11 bases between them. There are 14 residues in the CDR3. Per germline, CDR1 SGHNT and CDR2 YYREEE (reference sequence). The CDR3, as DNA: TGTGCCAGCAGCCCGGACAGCTTCTCCTACGAGCAGTACTTC. Translating it yields CASSPDSFSYEQYF.

Concerning this clonotype itself: For a library built for alpha chains, this beta chain is a stray read; little rests on its size. The gene calls are TRBV20-1 and TRBJ2-3; 10 bases map to TRBD1. CDR1 is DFQATT and CDR2 is SNEGSKA in the germline V gene (reference sequence). This CDR3 contains 14 residues. Trimming at V came to 2 bases and at J to 3 bases, leaving 2 bases not matched to a gene. The CDR3 DNA follows: TGCAGTGCTAGAAGACAGGGGGCTACAGATACGCAGTATTTT. It translates to CSARRQGATDTQYF.

On this clonotype: This beta chain lies outside the target of a library built for alpha chains; its clone size means little. This chain connects TRBV3-1 to TRBJ2-2; D unclear. The V gene lost 0 bases and the J gene lost 0 bases, with 14 bases spanning the gap. Germline CDR1 reads LGHDT; CDR2 reads YNNKEL (reference sequence). This CDR3 is 18 amino acids long. CDR3 in DNA: TGTGCCAGCAGCCAAGATAAGAGAGACATAGCGAACACCGGGGAGCTGTTTTTT. Residues: CASSQDKRDIANTGELFF.

Worth noting for this clonotype: This beta chain turned up in a library designed for alpha chains; as an off-target read, its abundance says little. The chain combines TRBV5-1 with TRBJ2-7; D call uncertain. V lost 0 bases and J lost 7, with 14 bases in between. This CDR3 spans 14 amino acids. The germline gives CDR1 SGHRS, CDR2 YFSETQ. CDR3 loop: CASSLEGSAGEQYF. The DNA for the CDR3 is TGCGCCAGCAGCTTGGAGGGCAGTGCAGGAGAGCAGTACTTC.

For this clonotype: In a library made to pick up alpha chains, this beta chain is a stray read with a size that means little. This chain uses TRBV5-1 with TRBJ2-3; 9 nucleotides line up with TRBD2. V trimming: 0 bases; J trimming: 6 bases; junction bases outside the gene matches: 5. The CDR3 runs to 15 residues. The germline V gene has CDR1 SGHRS and CDR2 YFSETQ. The CDR3 nucleotides are TGCGCCAGCAGCTTGGGGACTAGCGTGGGGGATACGCAGTATTTT. Its protein is CASSLGTSVGDTQYF.

Comments on this clonotype: Being off target in a library aimed at alpha chains, this beta chain has a size of little meaning. The chain recombines TRBV5-4 with TRBJ2-5; TRBD1 aligns across 7 bases. This CDR3 comprises 15 residues. V lost 0 bases to trimming and J lost 5 bases; unmatched junction nucleotides: 7. In germline, CDR1 is SGHNT, CDR2 YYREEE (reference sequence). The CDR3 DNA reads TGTGCCAGCAGCTTGGATCCCGACAGGGAGGAGACCCAGTACTTC. Translating gives CASSLDPDREETQYF.

To note about this clonotype: In a library made to pick up alpha chains, this beta chain is a stray read with a size that means little. The chain recombines TRBV3-1 with TRBJ1-2; D is possibly TRBD1 (6 bases). The CDR3 is 17 residues long. The germline V and J ends were trimmed by 0 bases and 2 bases, with 16 bases remaining between them. Germline V gene data show CDR1 as LGHDT and CDR2 as YNNKEL (reference sequence). The CDR3 nucleotides read TGTGCCAGCAGCCAAGAGACATTCTTCGGGGGCAACTATGGCTACACCTTC. Protein product: CASSQETFFGGNYGYTF.

In regard to this clonotype: In a library made to pick up alpha chains, this beta chain is a stray read with a size that means little. This rearrangement joins TRBV6-2 or TRBV6-3 to TRBJ2-2; 8 bases line up with TRBD1. Trimming cost V 6 bases and J 1 base; bases outside gene matches: 4. CDR3 size: 15 residues. Germline V gene data show CDR1 as MNHEY and CDR2 as SVGEGT. CDR3 bases: TGTGCCAGCAGATACAGGGGGAGGAACACCGGGGAGCTGTTTTTT. Its protein is CASRYRGRNTGELFF.

Regarding this clonotype: Within a library made for alpha chains, this beta chain is off target, and its count is uninformative. The chain combines TRBV20-1 with TRBJ2-7; D is unclear. The CDR3 runs to 14 residues. CDR1 DFQATT and CDR2 SNEGSKA come from the germline V gene (reference sequence). V lost 0 bases, J lost 7 bases, and 16 bases lay in between. CDR3 sequence (DNA): TGCAGTGCTAGAGACCTAAGGAGATCGCGGGAGCAGTACTTC. Translation: CSARDLRRSREQYF.

By share of the sample, this clonotype is large. For a library built for alpha chains, this beta chain is a stray read; little rests on its size. The V and J genes are TRBV3-1 and TRBJ2-1; weak D call: TRBD1 (5 bases). Looked up from germline, CDR1 is LGHDT and CDR2 is YNNKEL (reference sequence). Trimming left V 0 bases short and J 1 base short, with 10 bases between. The CDR3 has 16 residues. The CDR3 loop reads CASSQDQTDSYNEQFF. The CDR3 DNA follows: TGTGCCAGCAGCCAAGATCAGACAGATTCCTACAATGAGCAGTTCTTC.

This clonotype was found a few times. Because this beta chain is a stray read in a library intended to capture alpha chains, its abundance should not be given much weight. The chain is built from TRBV6-6 and TRBJ2-7; D might be TRBD1 (5 bases). The CDR3 consists of 15 residues. Germline CDR1 reads MNHNY; CDR2 reads SVGAGI (reference sequence). Trimming stripped 2 bases from V and 2 bases from J, with 13 bases between. This CDR3 reads CASSYDRHLAYEQYF. CDR3 sequence (DNA): TGTGCCAGCAGTTACGACAGACACCTTGCCTACGAGCAGTACTTC.

This clonotype was seen a few times. As an off-target read in a library built for alpha chains, this beta chain has a frequency of little significance. The V call is TRBV6-2 or TRBV6-3, the J call TRBJ1-5; tentatively, D is TRBD1 (5 bases). The V and J ends lost 8 bases and 5 bases respectively, with 13 bases between them. Germline V CDR1 and CDR2: MNHEY, SVGEGT. This CDR3 region has 13 residues. The CDR3 loop reads CASAVTEYQPQHF. As DNA, the CDR3 is TGTGCCAGCGCCGTGACAGAGTATCAGCCCCAGCATTTT.

For this clonotype: This beta chain came through as a stray read in a library set up for alpha chains, and its size says little. The chain has TRBV3-1 and TRBJ2-7; 9 nucleotides match TRBD2. The length of the CDR3 is 15 residues. CDR1 and CDR2 (germline): LGHDT, YNNKEL (reference sequence). Trimming took 4 bases from V and 0 from J; bases not matched to a gene: 4. Here the CDR3 reads CASSPLAGPSYEQYF. As DNA, the CDR3 is TGTGCCAGCAGCCCCCTAGCGGGGCCCTCCTACGAGCAGTACTTC.

To note about this clonotype: Since the library was made to target alpha chains, this beta chain is a stray read and its abundance is not meaningful. The chain is built from TRBV6-5 and TRBJ2-3; no clear D gene. The CDR3 has 14 residues. Trimming left V 4 bases short and J 3 bases short, with 11 bases between. Germline CDR1 is MNHEY and CDR2 is SVGAGI. CDR3 residues: CASSLVYPTDTQYF. CDR3 nucleotides: TGTGCCAGCAGTTTGGTTTACCCTACAGATACGCAGTATTTT.

With respect to this clonotype: The library was prepared for alpha chains; this beta chain is a stray read, so its frequency means little. The J gene is TRBJ2-2, the V gene TRBV18, with D uncertain. CDR3 length: 15 amino acids. V was cut by 3 bases and J by 4 bases, with 12 bases left in between. Germline V lookup: CDR1 KGHSH, CDR2 LQKENI. The CDR3: CASSPSQERTGELFF. For the CDR3, the DNA is TGTGCCAGCTCACCGAGTCAGGAGCGCACCGGGGAGCTGTTTTTT.

Details on this clonotype: In a library made to pick up alpha chains, this beta chain is a stray read with a size that means little. The CDR3 here is CASSLWGQSNTGELFF. As DNA, the CDR3 is TGTGCCAGCAGCTTGTGGGGACAGTCAAACACCGGGGAGCTGTTTTTT. The rearrangement joins TRBV4-2 to TRBJ2-2; 7 nucleotides match TRBD1. The CDR3 loop spans 16 amino acids. V gave up 5 bases and J gave up 2 bases; unmatched junction bases: 8. Germline assignment: CDR1 LGHNA and CDR2 YNFKEQ.

Concerning this clonotype itself: This beta chain turned up in a library designed for alpha chains; as an off-target read, its abundance says little. V usage is TRBV7-8 and J usage is TRBJ2-3; TRBD2 matches 9 bases. CDR1 is SGHVS and CDR2 is FQNEAQ in the germline V gene. The CDR3 contains 18 residues. Trimming at V came to 3 bases and at J to 2 bases, leaving 12 bases not matched to a gene. The CDR3 DNA reads as TGTGCCAGCAGCTTTATTAGCGGGGGCCTTCCCCCCACAGATACGCAGTATTTT. Translated: CASSFISGGLPPTDTQYF.